This is a list of T cell receptor beta chains from one sample in a study. TCRdb re-analysed the 5' RACE reads in MiXCR, keeping a single row per CDR3 protein. This sample has about 43,000 distinct CDR3 sequences, with approximately 31% found just once. Sequencing was carried out using memory CD4+ T cells sorted from a lymph node. Receptor source: a female donor with breast cancer. The CDR3 runs from the conserved cysteine through the conserved F or W. Part of the rows lack a size; the others show once, few, many or a class for expanded clones.

j_call | v_call | clone_size | cdr3_length | cdr3_aa
TRBJ2-5 | TRBV10-3 | . | 14 | CAISGVSTGETQYF
TRBJ2-5 | TRBV20-1 | many | 16 | CSARAPTSGITETQYF
TRBJ2-2 | TRBV6-6 | few | 13 | CASRTGVNGELFF
TRBJ2-2 | TRBV5-1 | . | 16 | CASDPDRERNTGELFF
TRBJ1-3 | TRBV18 | few | 12 | CASSPRRDILYF
TRBJ2-6 | TRBV7-9 | . | 14 | CASSLRGGANVLTF
TRBJ2-5 | TRBV7-2 | . | 14 | CASSQNRGQETQYF
TRBJ1-5 | TRBV12-3/TRBV12-4 | . | 16 | CTSSSTGRARGQPQHF
TRBJ1-1 | TRBV10-3 | few | 13 | CAISVDQGGEAFF
TRBJ2-3 | TRBV5-1 | few | 16 | CASSLGTSGSQDTQYF
TRBJ2-7 | TRBV7-9 | . | 16 | CASSSNPGQGDYEQYF
TRBJ2-3 | TRBV6-1 | few | 16 | CASSEEGTGFTDTQYF
TRBJ2-3 | TRBV9 | few | 18 | CASSADGRWTGDPDTQYF
TRBJ2-2 | TRBV5-1 | . | 16 | CASSLSVSYNTGELFF
TRBJ2-7 | TRBV27 | . | 13 | CASSPGLGYEQYF
TRBJ2-5 | TRBV5-4 | few | 12 | CASSLPRETQYF
TRBJ2-7 | TRBV12-3/TRBV12-4 | . | 12 | CASSLRRGEQYF
TRBJ2-7 | TRBV2 | . | 12 | CAKSTGSYEQYF
TRBJ2-3 | TRBV2 | . | 14 | CASSAALDTDTQYF
TRBJ1-6 | TRBV13 | few | 15 | CASTSRGRRNSPLHF
TRBJ2-1 | TRBV5-1 | . | 19 | CASSQSLAGGISSYNEQFF
TRBJ1-3 | TRBV5-6 | few | 16 | CASSSEGTGIGNTIYF
TRBJ2-2 | TRBV5-1 | few | 16 | CASSFTASGNTGELFF
TRBJ2-2 | TRBV7-2 | once | 15 | CASSLTGCDTGELFF
TRBJ1-1 | TRBV9 | . | 14 | CASSGGQEYTEAFF
TRBJ1-6 | TRBV7-9 | few | 16 | CASSLVDIIRNSPLHF
TRBJ1-5 | TRBV11-2 | . | 15 | CASSLDQAGNQPQHF
TRBJ2-3 | TRBV20-1 | . | 14 | CSAGALDSTRTQYF